This TCR beta chain emerged from a study of CD8 T cells in ankylosing spondylitis. Whole-study findings and limits: Disease-linked clones reportedly showed significant enrichment in matched ankylosing spondylitis synovial fluid.

The CDR3 is made up of 15 amino acids. Germline CDR1 is DFQATT and CDR2 is SNEGSKA (reference sequence). Unmatched junction bases numbered 7, after V lost 4 bases and J lost 0 bases. The authors made TCR beta libraries by quantitative 5'-RACE with molecular barcodes. Each CDR3 protein is one row after TCRdb ran MiXCR on the 5' RACE reads. Of 200,000 or so distinct CDR3 sequences listed, under 30% are singletons. As for this clonotype: Its target is unknown.

The receptor was isolated from a male donor with ankylosing spondylitis or in good health (not recorded which). The source material was blood, either unsorted or a sorted T cell fraction (not recorded which). The chain links TRBV20-1 to TRBJ2-7; the match to TRBD2 covers 9 bases. DNA for the CDR3: TGCAGTGCTAACCCCTTGACTAGCGGCTCCTACGAGCAGTACTTC. It encodes CSANPLTSGSYEQYF.